Sequencing of this T cell receptor beta chain was carried out in a study of T cell repertoires in cytomegalovirus infection. Background on the study: The authors relied on CMV epitopes, both recently identified HLA-C-restricted and well-studied HLA-B-restricted. An indication of both CMV infection and matching HLA type came from public TCR beta signatures. Study observations and caveats: HLA-C-restricted CMV clonotypes gave the most frequent clonotype in two of eight donors. Public TCR beta family frequency separated CMV-and-HLA carriers, including in an independent cohort.

Germline V gene data show CDR1 as MNHNY and CDR2 as SVGAGI (reference sequence). V was shortened by 7 bases and J by 3 bases, with 18 bases between the two germline ends. This CDR3 spans 15 amino acids. TCRdb passed the reads through MiXCR, listing each CDR3 protein once. The sample lists approximately 990,000 distinct CDR3 sequences; roughly 30% were seen once. There are a few counts of this clonotype. Its antigen is not known. This sequence was found in a human donor in good health (CMV status not recorded). Some clones in this sample may be carry-over from other donors' samples. This specimen consisted of cultured CD8+ T cells from PBMCs, obtained from culture after CMV antigen stimulation. The rearrangement joins TRBV6-6 to TRBJ1-1; D unclear. The chain's CDR3 is CASILSPGMDTEAFF. The CDR3 coding sequence is TGTGCCAGCATTCTTAGTCCGGGTATGGACACTGAAGCTTTCTTT.